This TCR beta chain was profiled in a study of blood T cell repertoires in COVID-19. Study as a whole: PBMCs, B-cell-depleted T cells, or T cells provided the cDNA or gDNA that made up the material.

This CDR3 has 16 amino acids. CDR1 and CDR2 (germline): SGHRS, YFSETQ. V trimming: 4 bases; J trimming: 0 bases; junction bases outside the gene matches: 7. Sequenced by immunoSEQ multiplex PCR; TCRdb stores in-frame clones only, minus some. The repertoire holds about 340,000 clones, with over 80% as singletons. The specimen sequenced was peripheral blood. The TCR sequence derives from a woman between 45 and 65 years old with COVID-19, enrolled during active disease. This chain joins TRBV5-1 and TRBJ1-2; 9 nucleotides align to TRBD1. CDR3 DNA: TGCGCCAGCAGCCCCGGGACAGGGACTCCTAACTATGGCTACACCTTC. It is translated as CASSPGTGTPNYGYTF.